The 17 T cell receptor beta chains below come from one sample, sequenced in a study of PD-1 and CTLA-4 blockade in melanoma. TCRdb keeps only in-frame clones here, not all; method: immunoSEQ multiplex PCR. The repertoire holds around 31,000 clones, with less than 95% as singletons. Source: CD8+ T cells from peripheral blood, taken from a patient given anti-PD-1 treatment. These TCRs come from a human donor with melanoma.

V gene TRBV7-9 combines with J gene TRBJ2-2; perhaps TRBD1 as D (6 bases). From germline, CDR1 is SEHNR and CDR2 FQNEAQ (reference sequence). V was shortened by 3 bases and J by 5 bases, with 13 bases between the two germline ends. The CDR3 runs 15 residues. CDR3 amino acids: CASSFPGVDTGELFF. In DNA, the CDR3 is TGTGCCAGCAGCTTCCCAGGGGTAGATACCGGGGAGCTGTTTTTT.

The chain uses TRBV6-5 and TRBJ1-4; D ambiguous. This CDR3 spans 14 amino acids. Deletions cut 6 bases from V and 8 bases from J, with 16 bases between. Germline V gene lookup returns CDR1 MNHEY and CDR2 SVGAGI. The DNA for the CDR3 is TGTGCCAGCAGCCACGACCTAGGTAGCGAAAAACTGTTTTTT. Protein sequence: CASSHDLGSEKLFF.

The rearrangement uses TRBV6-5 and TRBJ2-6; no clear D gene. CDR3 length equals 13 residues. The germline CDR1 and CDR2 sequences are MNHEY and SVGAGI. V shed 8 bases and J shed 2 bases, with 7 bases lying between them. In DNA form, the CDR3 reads TGTGCCAGCTCGCTAACTGGGGCCAACGTCCTGACTTTC. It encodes CASSLTGANVLTF.

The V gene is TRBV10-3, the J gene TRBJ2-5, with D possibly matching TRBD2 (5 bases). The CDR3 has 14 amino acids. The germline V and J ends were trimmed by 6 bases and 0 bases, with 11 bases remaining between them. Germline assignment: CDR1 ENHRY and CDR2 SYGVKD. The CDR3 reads CAISGGLHQETQYF. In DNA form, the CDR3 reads TGTGCCATCAGCGGCGGACTTCACCAAGAGACCCAGTACTTC.

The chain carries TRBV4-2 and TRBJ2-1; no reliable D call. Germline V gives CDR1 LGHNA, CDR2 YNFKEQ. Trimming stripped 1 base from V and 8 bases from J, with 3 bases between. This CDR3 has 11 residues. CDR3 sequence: CASSQGDEQFF. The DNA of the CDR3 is TGTGCCAGCAGCCAAGGAGATGAGCAGTTCTTC.

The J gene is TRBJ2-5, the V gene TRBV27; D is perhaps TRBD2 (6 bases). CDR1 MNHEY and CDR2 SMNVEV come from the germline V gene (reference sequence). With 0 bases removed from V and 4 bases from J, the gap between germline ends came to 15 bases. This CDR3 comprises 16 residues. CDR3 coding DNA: TGTGCCAGCAGTTTATCCGGGGCGGGATATGGAGAGACCCAGTACTTC. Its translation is CASSLSGAGYGETQYF.

CDR3 nucleotide sequence: TGTGCCAGCAGTTTAGTGGGAGCCGGGGACATTCAGTACTTC. It codes for CASSLVGAGDIQYF. The rearrangement uses TRBV27 and TRBJ2-4, with D possibly matching TRBD2 (5 bases). Germline assignment: CDR1 MNHEY and CDR2 SMNVEV (reference sequence). Trimming stripped 2 bases from V and 8 bases from J, with 13 bases between. The CDR3 covers 14 residues.

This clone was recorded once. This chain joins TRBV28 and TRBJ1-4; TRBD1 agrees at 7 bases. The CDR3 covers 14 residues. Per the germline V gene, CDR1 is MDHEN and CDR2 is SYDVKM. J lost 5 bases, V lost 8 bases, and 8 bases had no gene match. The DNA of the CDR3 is TGTGCCAGCCAGCAGGGGGACGAGAATGAAAAACTGTTTTTT. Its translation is CASQQGDENEKLFF.

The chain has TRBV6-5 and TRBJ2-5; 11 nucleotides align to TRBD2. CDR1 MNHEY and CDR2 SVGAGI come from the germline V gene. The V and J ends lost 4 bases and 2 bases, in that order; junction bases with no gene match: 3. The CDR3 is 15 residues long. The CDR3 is CASSSLAGGQETQYF. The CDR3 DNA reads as TGTGCCAGCAGTTCCCTAGCGGGGGGACAAGAGACCCAGTACTTC.

The CDR3 loop is CASTLSGTGYGYTF. Written as DNA, the CDR3 is TGTGCCAGCACTCTATCCGGGACAGGTTATGGCTACACCTTC. The chain recombines TRBV2 with TRBJ1-2; 8 bases align to TRBD1. This CDR3 is 14 amino acids long. With V trimmed by 7 bases and J by 5 bases, 9 bases remained unmatched. From germline, CDR1 is SNHLY and CDR2 FYNNEI.

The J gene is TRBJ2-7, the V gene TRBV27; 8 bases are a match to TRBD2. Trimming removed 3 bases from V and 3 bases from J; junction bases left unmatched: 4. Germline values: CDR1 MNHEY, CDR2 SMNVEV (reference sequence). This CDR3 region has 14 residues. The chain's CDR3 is CASSFRREDYEQYF. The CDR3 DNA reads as TGTGCCAGCAGTTTTCGGCGGGAGGACTACGAGCAGTACTTC.

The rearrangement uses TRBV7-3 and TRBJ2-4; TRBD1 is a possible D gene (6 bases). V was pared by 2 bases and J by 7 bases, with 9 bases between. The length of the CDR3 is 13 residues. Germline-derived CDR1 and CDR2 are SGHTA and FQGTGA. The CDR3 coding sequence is TGTGCCAGCAGCTTAGGGGGCGCGAACATTCAGTACTTC. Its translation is CASSLGGANIQYF.

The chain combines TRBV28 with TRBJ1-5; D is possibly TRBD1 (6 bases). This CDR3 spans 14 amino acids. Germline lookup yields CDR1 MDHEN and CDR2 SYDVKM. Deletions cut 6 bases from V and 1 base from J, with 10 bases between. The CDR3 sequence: CASRWGQSNQPQHF. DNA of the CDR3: TGTGCCAGCAGGTGGGGACAAAGCAATCAGCCCCAGCATTTT. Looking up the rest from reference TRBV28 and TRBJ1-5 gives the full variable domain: DVKVTQSSRYLVKRTGEKVFLECVQDMDHENMFWYRQDPGLGLRLIYFSYDVKMKEKGDIPEGYSVSREKKERFSLILESASTNQTSMYLCASRWGQSNQPQHFGDGTRLSIL.

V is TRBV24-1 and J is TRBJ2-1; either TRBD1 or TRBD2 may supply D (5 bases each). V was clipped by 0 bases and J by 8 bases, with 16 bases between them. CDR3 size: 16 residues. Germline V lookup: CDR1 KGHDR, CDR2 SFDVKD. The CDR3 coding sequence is TGTGCCACCAGTGATTTGAAGGGAGCAGGGTGGGATGAGCAGTTCTTC. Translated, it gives CATSDLKGAGWDEQFF.

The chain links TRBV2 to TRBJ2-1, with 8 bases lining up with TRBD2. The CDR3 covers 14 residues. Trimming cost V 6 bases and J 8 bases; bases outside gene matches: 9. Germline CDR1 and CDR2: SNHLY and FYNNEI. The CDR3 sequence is CASRGAGEYHEQFF. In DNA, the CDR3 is TGTGCCAGCAGGGGAGCGGGAGAGTACCATGAGCAGTTCTTC.

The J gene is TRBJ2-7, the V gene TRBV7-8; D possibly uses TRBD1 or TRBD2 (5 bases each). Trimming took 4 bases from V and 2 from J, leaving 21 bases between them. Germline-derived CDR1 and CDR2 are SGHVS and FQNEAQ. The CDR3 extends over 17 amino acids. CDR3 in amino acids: CASSSRDGPAPTYEQYF. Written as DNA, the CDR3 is TGTGCCAGCAGCTCCAGGGACGGTCCCGCCCCTACCTACGAGCAGTACTTC.

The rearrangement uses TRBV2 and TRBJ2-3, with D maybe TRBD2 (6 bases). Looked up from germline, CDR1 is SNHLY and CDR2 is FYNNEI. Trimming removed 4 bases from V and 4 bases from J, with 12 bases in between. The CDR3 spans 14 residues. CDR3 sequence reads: CASSGGGGADTQYF. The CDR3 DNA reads TGTGCCAGCAGTGGGGGCGGAGGGGCAGATACGCAGTATTTT.